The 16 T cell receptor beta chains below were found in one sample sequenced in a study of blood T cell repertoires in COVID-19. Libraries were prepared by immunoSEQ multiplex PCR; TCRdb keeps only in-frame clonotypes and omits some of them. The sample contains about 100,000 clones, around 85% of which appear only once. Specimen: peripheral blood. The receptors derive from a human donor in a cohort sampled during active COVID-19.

The CDR3 reads CASSSIGAGNTIYF. The CDR3 nucleotides are TGTGCCAGCAGCTCGATCGGGGCTGGAAACACCATATATTTT. The gene calls are TRBV6-2 or TRBV6-3 and TRBJ1-3, with D unclear. The CDR3 has 14 amino acids. In germline, CDR1 is MNHEY, CDR2 SVGEGT. Trimming took off 6 bases at V and 2 bases at J, with 11 bases between the two ends.

For the CDR3, the DNA is TGCGCCAGCAGCCAAAGGGGGCCTCCTAGTATTACGGGACAGGGAGTGACCCAGTACTTC. Its translation is CASSQRGPPSITGQGVTQYF. The genes are TRBV4-1 and TRBJ2-5, with 9 bases fitting TRBD1. The ends lost 2 bases at V and 7 bases at J; junction bases unmatched: 23. Germline loops: CDR1 MGHRA, CDR2 YSYEKL. There are 20 residues in the CDR3.

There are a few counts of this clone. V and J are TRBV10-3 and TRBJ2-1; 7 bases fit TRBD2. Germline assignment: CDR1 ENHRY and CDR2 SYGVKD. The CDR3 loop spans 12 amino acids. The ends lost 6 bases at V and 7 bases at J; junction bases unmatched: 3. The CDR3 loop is CAIRASGNEQFF. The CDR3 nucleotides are TGTGCCATCAGGGCTAGCGGAAATGAGCAGTTCTTC.

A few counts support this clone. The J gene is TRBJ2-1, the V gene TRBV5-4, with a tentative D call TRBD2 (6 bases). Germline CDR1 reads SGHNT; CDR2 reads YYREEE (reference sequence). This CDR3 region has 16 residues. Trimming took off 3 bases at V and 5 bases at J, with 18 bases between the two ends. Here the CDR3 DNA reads TGTGCCAGCAGCTCCGGAGGGGTGGGCGTCAACAATGAGCAGTTCTTC. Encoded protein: CASSSGGVGVNNEQFF.

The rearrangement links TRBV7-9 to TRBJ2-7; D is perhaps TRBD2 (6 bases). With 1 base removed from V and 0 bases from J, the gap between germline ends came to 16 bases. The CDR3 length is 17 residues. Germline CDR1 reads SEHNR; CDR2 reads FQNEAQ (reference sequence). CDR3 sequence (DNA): TGTGCCAGCAGCTTAGGAGCCGCGGGGCCGAGCTCCTACGAGCAGTACTTC. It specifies CASSLGAAGPSSYEQYF.

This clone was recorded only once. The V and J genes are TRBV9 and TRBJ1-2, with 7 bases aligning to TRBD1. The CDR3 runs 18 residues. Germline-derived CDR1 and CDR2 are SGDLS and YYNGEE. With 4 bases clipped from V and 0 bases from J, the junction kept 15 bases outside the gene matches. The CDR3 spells CASSPTPPQGRPNYGYTF. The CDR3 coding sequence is TGTGCCAGCAGCCCAACCCCACCACAGGGGCGTCCTAACTATGGCTACACCTTC.

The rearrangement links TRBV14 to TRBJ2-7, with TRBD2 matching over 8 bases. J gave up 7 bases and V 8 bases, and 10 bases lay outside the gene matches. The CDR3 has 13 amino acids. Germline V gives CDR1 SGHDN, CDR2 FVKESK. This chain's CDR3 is CASAISGGIEQYF. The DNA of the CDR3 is TGTGCCAGCGCAATCTCGGGAGGGATAGAGCAGTACTTC.

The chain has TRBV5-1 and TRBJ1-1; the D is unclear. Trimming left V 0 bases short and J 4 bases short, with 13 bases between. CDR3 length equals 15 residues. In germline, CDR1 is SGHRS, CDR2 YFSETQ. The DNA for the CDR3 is TGCGCCAGCAGCTTGGCCCCGGGATTGGGCACTGAAGCTTTCTTT. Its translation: CASSLAPGLGTEAFF.

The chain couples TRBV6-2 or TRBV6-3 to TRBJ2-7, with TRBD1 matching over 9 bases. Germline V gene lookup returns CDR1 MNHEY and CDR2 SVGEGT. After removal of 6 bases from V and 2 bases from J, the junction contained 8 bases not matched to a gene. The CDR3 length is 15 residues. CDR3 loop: CASSPTGQGTYEQYF. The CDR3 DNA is TGTGCCAGCAGCCCAACTGGACAGGGGACCTACGAGCAGTACTTC.

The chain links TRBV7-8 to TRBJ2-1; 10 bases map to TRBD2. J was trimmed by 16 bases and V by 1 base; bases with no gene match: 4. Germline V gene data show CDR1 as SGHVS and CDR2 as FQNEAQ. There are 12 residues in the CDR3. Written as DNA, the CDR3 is TGTGCCAGCAGCTTAGAGCGGGGGGGGGAATTCTTC. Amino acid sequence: CASSLERGGEFF.

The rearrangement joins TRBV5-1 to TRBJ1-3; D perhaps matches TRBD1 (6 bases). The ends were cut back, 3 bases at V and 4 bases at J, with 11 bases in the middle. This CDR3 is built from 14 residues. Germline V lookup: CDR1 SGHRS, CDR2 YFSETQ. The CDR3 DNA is TGCGCCAGCAGCTCTACAGGGACGGGAAACACCATATATTTT. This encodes CASSSTGTGNTIYF.

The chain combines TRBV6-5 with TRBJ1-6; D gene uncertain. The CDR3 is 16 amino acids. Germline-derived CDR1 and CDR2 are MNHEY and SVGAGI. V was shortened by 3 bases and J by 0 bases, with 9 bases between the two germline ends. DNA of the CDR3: TGTGCCAGCAGTTATGCGGGTCCCTCCTATAATTCACCCCTCCACTTT. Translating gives CASSYAGPSYNSPLHF.

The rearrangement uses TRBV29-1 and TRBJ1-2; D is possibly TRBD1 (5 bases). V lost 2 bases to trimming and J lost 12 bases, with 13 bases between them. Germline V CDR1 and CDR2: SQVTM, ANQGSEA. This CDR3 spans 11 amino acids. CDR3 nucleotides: TGCAGCGTTGAACAGGGCAGGGCAAACACCTTC. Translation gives CSVEQGRANTF.

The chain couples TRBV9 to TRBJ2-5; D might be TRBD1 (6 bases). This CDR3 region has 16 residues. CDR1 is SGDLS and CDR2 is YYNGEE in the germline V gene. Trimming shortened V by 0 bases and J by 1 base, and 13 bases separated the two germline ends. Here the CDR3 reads CASSVAFGQIQETQYF. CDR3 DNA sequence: TGTGCCAGCAGCGTAGCCTTCGGACAGATCCAAGAGACCCAGTACTTC. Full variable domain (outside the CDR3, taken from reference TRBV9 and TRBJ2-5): DSGVTQTPKHLITATGQRVTLRCSPRSGDLSVYWYQQSLDQGLQFLIQYYNGEERAKGNILERFSAQQFPDLHSELNLSSLELGDSALYFCASSVAFGQIQETQYFGPGTRLLVL.

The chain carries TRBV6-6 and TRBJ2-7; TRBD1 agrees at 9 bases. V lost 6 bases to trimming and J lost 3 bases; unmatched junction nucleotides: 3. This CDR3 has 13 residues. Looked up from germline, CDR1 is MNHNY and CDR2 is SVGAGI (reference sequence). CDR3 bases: TGTGCCAGCAGGACAGGGGGAGGCTACGAGCAGTACTTC. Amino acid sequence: CASRTGGGYEQYF.

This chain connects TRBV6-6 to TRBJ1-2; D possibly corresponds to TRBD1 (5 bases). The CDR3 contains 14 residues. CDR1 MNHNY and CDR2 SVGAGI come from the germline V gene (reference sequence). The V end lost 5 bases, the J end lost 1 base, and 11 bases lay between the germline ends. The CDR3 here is CASSPDIFNYGYTF. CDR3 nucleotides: TGTGCCAGCAGTCCGGACATTTTTAACTATGGCTACACCTTC.